This T cell receptor beta chain came from a study of human T cells and chemical hapten exposure (dated by TCRdb to about 2021). Regarding the research as a whole: For sensitization, 2% DPC in acetone was applied to a roughly 2 cm by roughly 2 cm area of upper inner arm skin. Weekly therapeutic DPC doses were additionally applied to the scalp of patients throughout the approximately 23-week study period. Patch testing was performed on the upper back with Finn chambers containing 0.01% DPC, and the patch tests were scored after 6 days according to International Contact Dermatitis Research Group standards. Most of the patients in the cohort were female, and the cohort covered alopecia areata with under or over 50% scalp involvement, alopecia totalis and alopecia universalis. Libraries were pooled for sequencing, and per-sample TCR yields varied mainly because of small differences in library volumes within the pool. In alopecia patients, the study followed how the peripheral blood TCR repertoire changed in vivo over primary and secondary sensitization to diphenylcyclopropenone (DPC), a hapten. Patient blood was sampled pre-sensitization (week 0) and at 2, 6 and about 24 weeks after DPC sensitization. Blood for TCR sequencing was provided by twenty-nine alopecia patients at one to four time points (pre-sensitization, 2, 6 and 24 weeks).

Taken with the paper, the label for time point translates to: pre-sensitization, week 0. The treatment or condition label of this sample denotes: therapeutic diphenylcyclopropenone sensitization with weekly scalp DPC. At each patch-test visit, blood was drawn before the patch test was applied. Eligible patients were aged 18 to 70, diagnosed with alopecia, deemed suitable for DPC therapy, and excluded if pregnant. Total RNA was extracted from unfractionated whole blood collected in Tempus Blood RNA tubes. The investigation overall reported the following: Patch test score correlated positively with the number of PT1 expanded TCRs, reaching significance at thresholds 8, 16 and 32 but not at 4. Compared with pre-sensitization or healthy control sets, expanded TCRs formed significantly more large CDR3 similarity clusters, which is consistent with antigen-driven responses. Repeated subsampling changed both the strength of the expansion versus patch-test correlation and the threshold at which the correlation became significant. All patients had alopecia, a presumed autoimmune disease, so their immune response might differ from that of healthy individuals. No change with DPC sensitization was found in the number of TCRs above 1 in 1000 frequency, and no evidence of global repertoire structure alterations was found.

Libraries were made using RACE. Sequencing was carried out with a NextSeq 500. Library preparation attached unique molecular identifiers to individual cDNA molecules for quantitative, reproducible TCR counting. Both TCR alpha and TCR beta chains were sequenced from each blood RNA sample. As for the authors' bioinformatics: A median of about 87,000 TCRs per sample was observed, with a range of 23,224 to 690,600. V, J and CDR3 annotation of the TCR reads was carried out using the Decombinator software suite. For the PS versus PT1 abundance plots, all samples were subsampled to the same number of TCRs (28,000). TCRs were defined as expanded if absent before sensitization and observed at least eight times at the 2-week time point. The public reads were reanalyzed by TCRdb: fastp trimming at Q25, MiXCR alignment, in-frame beta chains only. Rows are unified per CDR3 protein, each entry keeping the most common DNA and genes. The V and J calls and clone size come from TCRdb's table, not from the authors' own analysis. The sample table holds around 380,000 distinct CDR3 sequences, of which about 5% were seen once. About 7.7% of the sample is taken by the ten largest.

This clonotype appeared a few times. What antigen it recognizes has not been identified. An end of the junction does not agree with germline; a read error may underlie this. The sample was whole blood, taken in connection with sensitization to the hapten diphenylcyclopropenone (DPC). The sequence came from a woman aged 18-29 years with alopecia areata. Some clones in this sample may be carry-over from other donors' samples.

The CDR3 is CSAMTGNSNEQYF. Here is the DNA: TGCAGTGCCATGACCGGGAACTCCAACGAGCAGTACTTC. The rearranged chain carries TRBV20-1 and TRBJ2-7; TRBD2 is possibly the D segment (5 matching bases). The CDR3 runs 13 residues from the cysteine to the phenylalanine. Only the CDR3 part of the read is kept: 39 bases, read in frame from the first base. CDR1 DFQATT and CDR2 SNEGSKA are derived from the germline V gene (reference sequence).